One and the same sample provided the 15 T cell receptor beta chains below, sequenced in a study of monozygotic twins with inflammatory bowel disease. For each CDR3 protein, TCRdb gives one entry from its re-call of the 5' RACE reads, without DNA. Recorded for this sample: about 300,000 distinct CDR3 sequences. The specimen was blood. The receptor source for this set is a human donor with ulcerative colitis or Crohn's disease, or a healthy co-twin of an affected twin (not recorded which).

V gene TRBV5-1 combines with J gene TRBJ2-7; the D call of TRBD1 rests on TCRdb alone, since no DNA is present to check it. The CDR3 has 15 amino acids. Germline V CDR1 and CDR2: SGHRS, YFSETQ. The chain's CDR3 is CASSLEGQGLNEQYF.

CDR3 sequence reads: CATEGGVQETQYF. The chain is built from TRBV24-1 and TRBJ2-5; the TCRdb call, TRBD2, lacks DNA for checking. This CDR3 region has 13 residues. From germline, CDR1 is KGHDR and CDR2 SFDVKD.

J is TRBJ2-7 and V is TRBV29-1; TCRdb gives TRBD1 as the D gene, but with no DNA this cannot be confirmed. The CDR3 spans 14 residues. CDR1 SQVTM and CDR2 ANQGSEA come from the germline V gene. CDR3 in amino acids: CSVRRGGGVYEQYF.

The chain joins TRBV12-3 or TRBV12-4 to TRBJ1-2. The CDR3 spans 14 residues. This CDR3 reads CASSSTRALRGYTF.

CDR3 loop: CASSWSGTEEKLFF. This chain uses TRBV19 with TRBJ1-4. The CDR3 consists of 14 residues. The germline CDR1 and CDR2 sequences are LNHDA and SQIVND (reference sequence).

The chain uses TRBV4-3 and TRBJ2-1; checking the TCRdb D call of TRBD2 is not possible without DNA. CDR1 and CDR2 (germline): LGHNA, YSLEER. CDR3 size: 13 residues. The CDR3 here is CASSQDTRAEQFF.

J is TRBJ2-5 and V is TRBV29-1. The CDR3 totals 14 residues. In germline, CDR1 is SQVTM, CDR2 ANQGSEA. The CDR3 sequence is CSVEGPTVAETQYF.

The rearrangement uses TRBV27 and TRBJ1-5; there is no DNA to check the TCRdb D call of TRBD1. Germline CDR1 reads MNHEY; CDR2 reads SMNVEV (reference sequence). The CDR3 sequence is 14 residues long. The CDR3 sequence is CARPPRGGNQPQHF.

The rearrangement links TRBV12-3 or TRBV12-4 to TRBJ1-5; TCRdb indicates TRBD1, and absent DNA this call remains unverified. The CDR3 extends over 15 amino acids. The CDR3 protein is CASRLTGLSNQPQHF.

V is TRBV6-1 and J is TRBJ2-1; no DNA is available, so the TRBD1 call from TCRdb remains unchecked. CDR1 and CDR2 (germline): MNHNS, SASEGT. The CDR3 runs to 15 residues. The CDR3 loop is CASTQTGGGFGEQFF.

The chain joins TRBV6-2 or TRBV6-3 to TRBJ2-7. The CDR3 is 14 residues long. Germline values: CDR1 MNHEY, CDR2 SVGEGT. This CDR3 is CASSYTGTTYEQYF.

V is TRBV2 and J is TRBJ2-1; TCRdb calls TRBD1, which cannot be checked without DNA. Germline V gene data show CDR1 as SNHLY and CDR2 as FYNNEI. CDR3 length: 12 amino acids. The CDR3 protein is CASGQTGLEQFF.

The chain combines TRBV20-1 with TRBJ2-2; the D gene TCRdb calls, TRBD1, cannot be checked with no DNA. The germline gives CDR1 DFQATT, CDR2 SNEGSKA (reference sequence). CDR3 length: 14 residues. This chain's CDR3 is CSAYDRGGAGELFF.

The chain links TRBV20-1 to TRBJ2-5; TCRdb returns TRBD1, unconfirmable since there is no DNA. This CDR3 contains 15 residues. The germline CDR1 and CDR2 sequences are DFQATT and SNEGSKA (reference sequence). The CDR3 loop is CSARDLVGKGETQYF.

This rearrangement joins TRBV18 to TRBJ1-2; TCRdb picks TRBD1, but there is no DNA to check that call. Per germline, CDR1 KGHSH and CDR2 LQKENI. This CDR3 region has 14 residues. The CDR3 loop is CASSPRTGQGGYTF.